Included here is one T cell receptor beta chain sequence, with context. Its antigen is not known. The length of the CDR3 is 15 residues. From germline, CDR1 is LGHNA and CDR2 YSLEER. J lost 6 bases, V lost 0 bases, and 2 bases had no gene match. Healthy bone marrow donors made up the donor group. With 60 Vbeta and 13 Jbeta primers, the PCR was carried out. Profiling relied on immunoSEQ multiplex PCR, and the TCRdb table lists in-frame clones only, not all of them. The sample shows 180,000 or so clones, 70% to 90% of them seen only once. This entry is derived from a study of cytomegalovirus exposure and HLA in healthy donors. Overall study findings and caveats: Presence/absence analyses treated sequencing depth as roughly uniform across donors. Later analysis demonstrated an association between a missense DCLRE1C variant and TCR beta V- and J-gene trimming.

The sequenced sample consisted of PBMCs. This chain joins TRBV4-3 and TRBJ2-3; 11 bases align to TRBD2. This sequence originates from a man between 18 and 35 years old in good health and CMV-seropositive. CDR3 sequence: CASSQDPSGRDTQYF. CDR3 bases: TGCGCCAGCAGCCAAGACCCTAGCGGGAGGGATACGCAGTATTTT.